The 24 T cell receptor beta chains given below trace back to one sample, sequenced in a study of blood T cell repertoires in COVID-19. Profiled with immunoSEQ multiplex PCR; TCRdb holds only in-frame clones, not every one. The sample holds around 330,000 clones, approximately 88% seen once. The sample was PBMCs or T cells enriched from blood (not recorded which). The receptors stem from a man aged 60 to 75 who had recovered from COVID-19.

V usage is TRBV18 and J usage is TRBJ1-5; D perhaps matches TRBD1 (5 bases). The CDR3 loop spans 16 amino acids. V dropped 3 bases and J dropped 1 base, with 13 bases sitting between them. Germline CDR1 KGHSH, CDR2 LQKENI. The CDR3 loop is CASSPGRGGSNQPQHF. DNA for the CDR3: TGTGCCAGCTCACCGGGAAGGGGTGGCAGCAATCAGCCCCAGCATTTT.

V is TRBV6-2 or TRBV6-3 and J is TRBJ2-1; 10 nucleotides agree with TRBD2. The CDR3 runs to 15 residues. Germline V gives CDR1 MNHEY, CDR2 SVGEGT. The V gene end was trimmed by 4 bases and the J gene end by 8 bases; junction bases not matched to a gene: 8. CDR3 nucleotide sequence: TGTGCCAGCAGTTTCCTAGCGGGAGCCTTTGATGAGCAGTTCTTC. It specifies CASSFLAGAFDEQFF.

This chain connects TRBV4-1 to TRBJ2-7; D remains ambiguous. Trimming removed 4 bases at V and 3 bases at J, with 16 bases between. Per the germline V gene, CDR1 is MGHRA and CDR2 is YSYEKL. This CDR3 has 15 amino acids. CDR3 region: CASSLTSTRNYEQYF. The CDR3 bases are TGCGCCAGCAGCCTAACCTCGACACGAAACTACGAGCAGTACTTC.

A single count supports this clone. V and J are TRBV27 and TRBJ2-7, with D possibly TRBD2 on 6 matching bases. The CDR3 covers 13 residues. Germline CDR1 is MNHEY and CDR2 is SMNVEV (reference sequence). The V and J ends lost 3 bases and 10 bases respectively, with 16 bases between them. The CDR3 here is CASSLTAAGPQYF. The CDR3 bases are TGTGCCAGCAGTTTGACAGCTGCGGGACCACAGTACTTC.

Note on this clone: The sample contains more than one DNA sequence encoding this CDR3. The rearrangement uses TRBV6-5 and TRBJ2-7; 9 nucleotides agree with TRBD1. This CDR3 is built from 15 residues. V was clipped by 8 bases and J by 3 bases; unmatched bases: 11. Germline V gene sequence: CDR1 MNHEY, CDR2 SVGAGI. The CDR3 is CASRFAGQGFYEQYF. The CDR3 DNA follows: TGTGCCAGCCGGTTTGCGGGACAGGGATTCTACGAGCAGTACTTC.

This chain joins TRBV5-1 and TRBJ1-4; 7 bases fit TRBD1. Germline V lookup: CDR1 SGHRS, CDR2 YFSETQ. V lost 0 bases, J lost 5 bases, and 7 bases stayed unmatched. The CDR3 runs 16 residues. Written as DNA, the CDR3 is TGCGCCAGCAGCTTGGTTTCGGGACAGCCCAATGAAAAACTGTTTTTT. This codes for CASSLVSGQPNEKLFF.

This clone appeared a single time. The V and J genes are TRBV6-5 and TRBJ1-1, with a possible D match to TRBD1 (6 bases). Germline V gene lookup returns CDR1 MNHEY and CDR2 SVGAGI. The CDR3 consists of 15 residues. Trimming pared 4 bases from V and 4 bases from J, leaving 16 bases between. Written as DNA, the CDR3 is TGTGCCAGCAGTTCGGCAGGGGCATGGGGCACTGAAGCTTTCTTT. Protein product: CASSSAGAWGTEAFF.

The chain links TRBV10-1 to TRBJ2-1, with D maybe TRBD1 (6 bases). CDR3 length: 14 amino acids. Germline V gene lookup returns CDR1 WNHNN and CDR2 SYGVQD (reference sequence). V was clipped by 2 bases and J by 5 bases, with 10 bases between them. The CDR3 bases are TGCGCCAGCAGTGAGGCAGGGGCAGACAATGAGCAGTTCTTC. It specifies CASSEAGADNEQFF.

The CDR3 bases are TGCGCCAGCAGCCCGTTCCTGGCGGGAGGTACCGGGGAGCTGTTTTTT. Protein: CASSPFLAGGTGELFF. The V gene is TRBV5-1, the J gene TRBJ2-2, with 8 bases aligning to TRBD2. V lost 4 bases to trimming and J lost 5 bases; unmatched junction nucleotides: 10. The CDR3 extends over 16 amino acids. Germline CDR1 and CDR2: SGHRS and YFSETQ.

The genes are TRBV12-3 or TRBV12-4 and TRBJ1-5; D is unclear. The CDR3 has 13 residues. V was shortened by 3 bases and J by 9 bases, with 12 bases between the two germline ends. The CDR3 region is CASSFMRFWPQHF. CDR3 nucleotide sequence: TGTGCCAGCAGTTTCATGCGGTTCTGGCCCCAGCATTTT.

The V gene is TRBV5-1, the J gene TRBJ2-7, with 7 bases that match TRBD1. V was pared by 0 bases and J by 3 bases, with 6 bases of the junction left unmatched. This CDR3 has 15 amino acids. From germline, CDR1 is SGHRS and CDR2 YFSETQ. The CDR3 reads CASSLEGAGSYEQYF. Written as DNA, the CDR3 is TGCGCCAGCAGCTTGGAGGGGGCGGGCAGCTACGAGCAGTACTTC.

This rearrangement joins TRBV18 to TRBJ2-2; 12 nucleotides line up with TRBD1. With 3 bases clipped from V and 7 bases from J, the junction kept 6 bases outside the gene matches. The CDR3 covers 16 residues. The germline gives CDR1 KGHSH, CDR2 LQKENI. In DNA, the CDR3 is TGTGCCAGCTCACCCTGGGACAGGGGGCGCGGCGGGGAGCTGTTTTTT. Translated: CASSPWDRGRGGELFF.

This clone was seen a single time. V gene TRBV13 combines with J gene TRBJ2-2, with 15 bases matching TRBD2. The junction had 8 bases not matched to a gene; V was cut back by 5 bases and J by 4 bases. CDR3 length: 18 residues. Germline loops: CDR1 PRHDT, CDR2 FYEKMQ (reference sequence). The CDR3: CASSPGLAGGSGTGELFF. As DNA, the CDR3 is TGTGCCAGCAGCCCCGGACTAGCGGGAGGGAGTGGCACCGGGGAGCTGTTTTTT.

CDR3 protein: CATSGYRGTEAFF. The CDR3 region has the DNA TGTGCCACCAGCGGATATAGGGGGACTGAAGCTTTCTTT. The chain links TRBV15 to TRBJ1-1; maybe TRBD1 (6 bases). The V end was cut by 5 bases, the J end by 5 bases, with 12 bases between. Germline CDR1 reads LNHNV; CDR2 reads YYDKDF (reference sequence). CDR3 length: 13 residues. Full variable domain (missing parts from reference TRBV15 and TRBJ1-1): DAMVIQNPRYQVTQFGKPVTLSCSQTLNHNVMYWYQQKSSQAPKLLFHYYDKDFNNEADTPDNFQSRRPNTSFCFLDIRSPGLGDTAMYLCATSGYRGTEAFFGQGTRLTVV.

This chain joins TRBV5-1 and TRBJ2-7; 10 bases match TRBD2. CDR1 is SGHRS and CDR2 is YFSETQ in the germline V gene. The CDR3 runs to 16 residues. V lost 0 bases, J lost 6 bases, and 9 bases stayed unmatched. In DNA form, the CDR3 reads TGCGCCAGCAGCTTGGCGACTAGCGGGCCCTTTGGCGAGCAGTACTTC. It encodes CASSLATSGPFGEQYF.

The chain combines TRBV19 with TRBJ1-6, with unresolved D. Per germline, CDR1 LNHDA and CDR2 SQIVND (reference sequence). The CDR3 is 15 residues long. V lost 1 base, J lost 12 bases, and 16 bases lay in between. The CDR3: CASSIGAQTFGPLHF. The CDR3 bases are TGTGCCAGTAGTATAGGGGCGCAAACCTTCGGACCCCTCCACTTT.

The chain combines TRBV5-1 with TRBJ2-5, with D tentatively TRBD1 (5 bases). The CDR3 has 15 amino acids. Germline V gene lookup returns CDR1 SGHRS and CDR2 YFSETQ. Trimming took 2 bases from V and 1 from J, leaving 12 bases between them. The CDR3 loop reads CASSLGAGFQETQYF. CDR3 in DNA: TGCGCCAGCAGCTTAGGGGCAGGCTTCCAAGAGACCCAGTACTTC.

This clone was counted once. The chain uses TRBV7-2 and TRBJ1-2; 8 nucleotides agree with TRBD1. This CDR3 is built from 15 residues. Germline V gives CDR1 SGHTA, CDR2 FQGNSA. Unmatched junction bases numbered 6, after V lost 1 base and J lost 5 bases. This CDR3 reads CASSLGQGMGYGYTF. Here the CDR3 DNA reads TGTGCCAGCAGCTTAGGACAGGGGATGGGGTATGGCTACACCTTC.

The chain employs TRBV4-3 and TRBJ1-1, with D hard to call. Germline-derived CDR1 and CDR2 are LGHNA and YSLEER. The CDR3 length is 17 residues. V was trimmed by 0 bases and J by 1 base, leaving 15 bases between them. The CDR3 here is CASSQEVWTAGNTEAFF. The CDR3 DNA follows: TGCGCCAGCAGCCAAGAAGTGTGGACGGCGGGGAACACTGAAGCTTTCTTT.

J is TRBJ1-3 and V is TRBV9, with unresolved D. V was shortened by 4 bases and J by 0 bases, with 11 bases between the two germline ends. The germline V gene encodes CDR1 SGDLS and CDR2 YYNGEE. The CDR3 spans 15 residues. In nucleotides, the CDR3 is TGTGCCAGCAGCTCTCGGACTAGCTCTGGAAACACCATATATTTT. Protein: CASSSRTSSGNTIYF.

This chain connects TRBV9 to TRBJ2-1, with TRBD2 matching over 13 bases. The CDR3 consists of 19 residues. J gave up 0 bases and V 5 bases, and 11 bases lay outside the gene matches. Looked up from germline, CDR1 is SGDLS and CDR2 is YYNGEE. CDR3 nucleotide sequence: TGTGCCAGCAGATTACCGGGACTAGCGGGAACCTACTCCTACAATGAGCAGTTCTTC. Protein product: CASRLPGLAGTYSYNEQFF.

CDR3 DNA sequence: TGTGCCAGCAGCCCTAGCGGGAGTCGCACAGATACGCAGTATTTT. Amino acid sequence: CASSPSGSRTDTQYF. This chain links TRBV7-9 with TRBJ2-3, with TRBD2 matching 10 bases. Germline V gene sequence: CDR1 SEHNR, CDR2 FQNEAQ (reference sequence). The CDR3 covers 15 residues. V shed 5 bases and J 1 base; nucleotides not matched to a gene: 3.

CDR3 region: CASSVQPAGGTDTQYF. The CDR3 DNA reads TGTGCCAGCAGTGTTCAGCCTGCGGGGGGCACAGATACGCAGTATTTT. V usage is TRBV6-1 and J usage is TRBJ2-3; 7 nucleotides match TRBD2. Per the germline V gene, CDR1 is MNHNS and CDR2 is SASEGT. This CDR3 has 16 amino acids. V shed 4 bases and J 1 base; nucleotides not matched to a gene: 8.

This chain connects TRBV11-2 to TRBJ1-1, with TRBD1 matching 11 bases. J gave up 3 bases and V 3 bases, and 12 bases lay outside the gene matches. CDR1 is SGHAT and CDR2 is FQNNGV in the germline V gene. This CDR3 has 18 amino acids. The CDR3 DNA reads as TGTGCCAGCAGCTTGGACAGGGGGCGGGGGTCGATTGACACTGAAGCTTTCTTT. This translates into CASSLDRGRGSIDTEAFF.